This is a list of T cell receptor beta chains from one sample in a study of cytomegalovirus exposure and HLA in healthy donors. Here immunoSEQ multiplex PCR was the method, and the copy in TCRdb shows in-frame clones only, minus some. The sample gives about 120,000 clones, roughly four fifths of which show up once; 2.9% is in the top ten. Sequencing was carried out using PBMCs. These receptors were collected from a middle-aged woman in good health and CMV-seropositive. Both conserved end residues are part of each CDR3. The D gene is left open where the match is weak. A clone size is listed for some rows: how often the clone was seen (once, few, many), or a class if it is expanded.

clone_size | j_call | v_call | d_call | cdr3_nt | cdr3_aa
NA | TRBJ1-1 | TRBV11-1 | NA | TGTGCCAGCAGCTGGGGACGGGGGGTGACTGAAGCTTTCTTT | CASSWGRGVTEAFF
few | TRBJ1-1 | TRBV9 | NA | TGTGCCAGCAGCGTAGCGGGGGGGGGCGGCACTGAAGCTTTCTTT | CASSVAGGGGTEAFF
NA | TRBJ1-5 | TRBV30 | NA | TGTGCCTGGAGTGTAGGTCCCGGGGGAGATCAGCCCCAGCATTTT | CAWSVGPGGDQPQHF
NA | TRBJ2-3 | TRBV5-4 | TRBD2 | TGTGCCAGCAGCCTCGGGGGGACTAGCCGGTTCTACACAGATACGCAGTATTTT | CASSLGGTSRFYTDTQYF
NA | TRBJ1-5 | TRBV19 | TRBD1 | TGTGCCAGTAGTCCGAACGGACAGGCAAATCAGCCCCAGCATTTT | CASSPNGQANQPQHF
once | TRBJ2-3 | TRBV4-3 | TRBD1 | TGCGCCAGCAGCCTAAGGACAGGGCCAGATACGCAGTATTTT | CASSLRTGPDTQYF
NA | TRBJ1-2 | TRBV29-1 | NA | TGCAGCGTTATGCCAGGGGAATTGAACTATGGCTACACCTTC | CSVMPGELNYGYTF
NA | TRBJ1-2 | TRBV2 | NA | TGTGCCAGCAGCAAACAGGGTATCGATGGCTACACCTTC | CASSKQGIDGYTF
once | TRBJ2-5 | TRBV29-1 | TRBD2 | TGCAGCGGGGCGGCGGGAGATGAGACCCAGTACTTC | CSGAAGDETQYF
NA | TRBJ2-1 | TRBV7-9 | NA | TGTGCCAGCAGCTCCCCCAGCGGGCGTTACAATGAGCAGTTCTTC | CASSSPSGRYNEQFF
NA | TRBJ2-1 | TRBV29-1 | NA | TGCAGCGTTCAGGGGTACAATGAGCAGTTCTTC | CSVQGYNEQFF
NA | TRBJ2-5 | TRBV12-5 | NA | TGTGCTAGTAGGGGGCTGGCGGGGCAGACCCAGTACTTC | CASRGLAGQTQYF
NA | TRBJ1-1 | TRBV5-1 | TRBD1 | TGCGCCAGCAGCTTGATCAGGGGGCCGGGCACTGAAGCTTTCTTT | CASSLIRGPGTEAFF
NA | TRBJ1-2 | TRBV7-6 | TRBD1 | TGTGCCAGCAGCGGCGGGACAGGGACATATGGCTACACCTTC | CASSGGTGTYGYTF
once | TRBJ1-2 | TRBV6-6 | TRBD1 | TGTGCCAGCAGTCGGACAGGGATAGAAAACTATGGCTACACCTTC | CASSRTGIENYGYTF
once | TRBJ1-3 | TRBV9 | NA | TGTGCCAGCAGCCCAGAAGGACATGGAGGAAACACCATATATTTT | CASSPEGHGGNTIYF
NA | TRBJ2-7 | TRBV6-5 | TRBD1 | TGTGCCAGCAGTTACTCGGGGACAGGGTACGAGCAGTACTTC | CASSYSGTGYEQYF
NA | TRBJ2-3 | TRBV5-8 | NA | TGTGCCAGCAGCCCGGGTGGTAGACTGTATAGCACAGATACGCAGTATTTT | CASSPGGRLYSTDTQYF
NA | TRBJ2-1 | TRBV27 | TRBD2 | TGTGCCAGCAGTTTAGGACTAGCCTACAATGAGCAGTTCTTC | CASSLGLAYNEQFF
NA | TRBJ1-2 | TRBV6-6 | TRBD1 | TGTGCCAGCAGTCCACAGGACAGGGGTGGGGGCTACACCTTC | CASSPQDRGGGYTF
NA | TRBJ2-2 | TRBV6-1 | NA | TGTGCCAGCAGTGAAGGAGGGCCCCGGGAGCTGTTTTTT | CASSEGGPRELFF
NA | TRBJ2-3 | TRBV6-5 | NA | TGTGCCAGCAGTTACAAGGGGTGCACAGATACGCAGTATTTT | CASSYKGCTDTQYF
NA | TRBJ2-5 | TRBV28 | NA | TGTGCCAGTCAGGGTACCCTTCAAGAGACCCAGTACTTC | CASQGTLQETQYF
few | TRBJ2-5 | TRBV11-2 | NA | TGTGCCAGCCTACGGGGAGAGACCCAGTACTTC | CASLRGETQYF
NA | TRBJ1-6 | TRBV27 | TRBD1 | TGTGCCAGCAAGGAGGGGGCGCCATGGAATTCACCCCTCCACTTT | CASKEGAPWNSPLHF
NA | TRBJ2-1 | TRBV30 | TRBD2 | TGTGCCTGGGTGGGTAGCGGGATACAAGGTGGGCAGTTCTTC | CAWVGSGIQGGQFF
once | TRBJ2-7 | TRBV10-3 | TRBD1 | TGTGCCATCAGGGAAACCGGGACAGGGCAGTACTTC | CAIRETGTGQYF
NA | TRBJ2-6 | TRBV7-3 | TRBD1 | TGTGCCAGCAGTCATCGACAGGGAGACTCTGGGGCCAACGTCCTGACTTTC | CASSHRQGDSGANVLTF
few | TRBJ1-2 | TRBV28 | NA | TGTGCCAGCAGTTTTTCACCGCGGGGAGATGGCTACACCTTC | CASSFSPRGDGYTF
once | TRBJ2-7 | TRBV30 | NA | TGTGCCTGGAGTCCTCAGGCGTTGGGAGTCAGCGAGCAGTACTTC | CAWSPQALGVSEQYF
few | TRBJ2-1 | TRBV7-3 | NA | TGTGCCAGCAGCTTAACACGTAGGGAGCGGAGCAATGAGCAGTTCTTC | CASSLTRRERSNEQFF
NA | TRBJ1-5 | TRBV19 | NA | TGTGCCAGTAGTCCCCAGGGCCAGCCCCAGCATTTT | CASSPQGQPQHF
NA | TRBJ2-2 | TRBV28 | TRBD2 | TGTGCCAGCAGTTCCGCGTCTAGCGGGGGGAACACCGGGGAGCTGTTTTTT | CASSSASSGGNTGELFF
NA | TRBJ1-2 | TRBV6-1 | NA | TGTGCCAGCAGTGAATCATTCCGGCGGGGGGGACGATATGGCTACACCTTC | CASSESFRRGGRYGYTF
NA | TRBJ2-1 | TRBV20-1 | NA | TGCCGAACAGGGGAGCAGTTCTTC | CRTGEQFF
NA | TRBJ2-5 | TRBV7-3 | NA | TGTGCCAGCAGCTTAAATTCGGGGGATGGTTTAGAGACCCAGTACTTC | CASSLNSGDGLETQYF
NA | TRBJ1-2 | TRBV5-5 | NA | TGTGCCAGCAGCTCCGGGGGTGGCTATGGCTACACCTTC | CASSSGGGYGYTF
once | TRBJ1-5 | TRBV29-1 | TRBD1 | TGCAGCGTCCAAGGACAGGGAGGGACAGACCAGCCCCAGCACTTT | CSVQGQGGTDQPQHF
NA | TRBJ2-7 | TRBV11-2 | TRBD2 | TGTGCCAGCAGCACGACTAGCGGGAAACCCCCCGAGCAGTACTTC | CASSTTSGKPPEQYF
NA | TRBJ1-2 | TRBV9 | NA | TGTGCCAGCACCAAGAGGGACACGGATTATGGCTACACCTTC | CASTKRDTDYGYTF
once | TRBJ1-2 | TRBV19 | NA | TGTGCCAGTAGTATTTTCGACTTCTCTGCTTATGGCTACACCTTC | CASSIFDFSAYGYTF
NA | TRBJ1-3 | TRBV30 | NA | TGTGCCTGGAGTGTCGGGGGTCCCCCTGGAAACACCATATATTTT | CAWSVGGPPGNTIYF
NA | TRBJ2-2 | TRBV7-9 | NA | TGTGCCAGCAGCTTATCAGGGAACACCGGGGAGCTGTTTTTT | CASSLSGNTGELFF
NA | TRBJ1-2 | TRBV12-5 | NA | TGTGCTAGTGGTTTGAACGGAGATGGCTACACCTTC | CASGLNGDGYTF
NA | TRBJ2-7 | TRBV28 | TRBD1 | TGTGCCAGCAGTTTATTCAGGGGGCCCTACGAGCAGTACTTC | CASSLFRGPYEQYF
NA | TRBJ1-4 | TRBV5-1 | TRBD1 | TGCGCCAGCAGCGTAACAGGGGTGGCCAATGAAAAACTGTTTTTT | CASSVTGVANEKLFF
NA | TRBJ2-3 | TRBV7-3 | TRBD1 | TGTGCCAGCAGCTTAGACAGGGTTATCGATACGCAGTATTTT | CASSLDRVIDTQYF
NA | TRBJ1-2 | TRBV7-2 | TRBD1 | TGTGCCAGCAGCACTTCAGGGGGCTTAAGTTATGGTGGCTACACCTTC | CASSTSGGLSYGGYTF